This T cell receptor beta chain originates from a study of shared clonotypes between healthy human individuals (dated by TCRdb to about 2020). Some background on the complete study: The cohort comprised a couple of women and a few men aged 18 to 49 years. Per donor, three plates each were used for CD4 naive and CD4 memory, two for CD8 naive, and one for CD8 memory. To estimate repertoire size and how much clonotypes are shared between individuals, the study performed deep sequencing of blood TCR repertoires from five healthy adults. To increase sequencing depth and limit assay-specific biases, different laboratories used diverse techniques to prepare libraries and sequence TCR repertoires. Leukapheresis yielded between about 0.85 and 10 billion PBMCs per donor. Study-wide findings and limitations: Pairwise subsampling led to the expectation that sequencing depth would affect the degree of clonotype sharing among donors. Even with the large sequencing depth, rarefaction of the sorted-subset datasets indicated that sequencing was incomplete. Naive subsets generally had larger estimated clonotype richness than memory subsets. Because the study included only a small number of donors, the genetic and exposure-history diversity represented was limited. Sampling was limited to blood, and TCR repertoires in tissue likely differ from TCR repertoires in blood. Approximately 4.8% of naive CD4, 3% to 4% of naive CD8, about 2.4% of memory CD4, and around 0.4% of memory CD8 clonotypes were shared across several donors. Compared with non-shared clonotypes, clonotypes shared by all four sorted-subset donors had higher generation probabilities.

The donors were healthy, HIV-negative adults who had no recently reported acute infections or vaccinations. All donors were Caucasian adults living in Nashville, Tennessee, USA. Magnetic negative selection was used to enrich CD4+ T cells, after which naive cells were positively selected on CD45RA and the negative fraction became the memory subset. Blood was collected by leukapheresis, and PBMCs were isolated by Ficoll-Histopaque density gradient centrifugation and then cryopreserved in liquid nitrogen vapor phase. Analytical flow cytometry was used to check the purity and quantity of each magnetically sorted T cell population. Each sorted fraction had its genomic DNA isolated and then quantified by UV absorbance on a Nanodrop 2000c. A note on this clone: Its antigen remains undetermined. No base qualities exist here, and no much larger clone lies one base off it.

Using the deep immunoSEQ assay, multiplex PCR amplified TCR CDR3 regions from genomic DNA. Extracted genomic DNA from each cell subset was spread evenly across all wells of several immunoSEQ 96-well plates, with each plate serving as a replicate. For sorted subsets, approximately 210 ng genomic DNA, equal to tens of thousands of T cell genomes, was loaded into each replicate PCR. Purified libraries were measured with a Qubit 3.0 fluorometer, size-checked on a Bioanalyzer 2100, and measured again with the KAPA Library Quantification kit. Every immunoSEQ 96-well plate was sequenced on a separate single-read 150-cycle Illumina NextSeq 550 flow cell. For the original study's pipeline: Because only junctional sequences without quality scores were contained in the immunoSEQ output, filtering matching that applied to full-length reads could not be performed. Sequences were annotated with PyIR, a Python wrapper for IgBLAST v1.9, using IMGT germline references to assign V/J genes and CDR3. Reads were filtered out if the reads had weak V/J assignments (E-value above 1e-6), no CDR3, stop codons, out-of-frame junctions, or ambiguous translated residues. A V3J clonotype was defined by an identical inferred V gene, J gene, and CDR3 amino acid sequence. Percentage overlap between repertoires was calculated by dividing the number of shared unique clonotypes by the size of the smaller repertoire. Three approaches were used to assess repertoire richness: RTK rarefaction, the Chao1 estimator, and Recon v2.1 estimates of unobserved clonotypes. Generation probabilities for all TCRbeta clonotypes obtained by the gDNA method from a few donors were computed using OLGA. In its TCRdb copy, this immuneACCESS table keeps in-frame sequences only and misses some clones. Where compared with another copy, unresolved V genes explain less than half of these, and the others have no known cause. V and J calls and clone size come straight from that table; D and trimming were deduced from the DNA. The sample has some 900,000 clones on record, less than 85% of them singletons. The ten biggest clones cover approximately 1.5% of the sample.

Sequenced: memory CD4+ T cells sorted from blood. Read against the paper, the sample's cell subset or site label means: CD45RA-negative fraction. This TCR derives from a man between 18 and 35 years old in good health.

The DNA reads TGTGCCAGCAGCCCTTTGGGAGGGAATTCACAAGAGACCCAGTACTTC. Its protein product is CASSPLGGNSQETQYF. The sequence links TRBV5-4 to TRBJ2-5, with TRBD2 matching 7 junction bases. The CDR3 spans 16 residues, from the cysteine through the phenylalanine. The sequence is cut down to CDR3 DNA, 48 bases in frame from base 1. V is trimmed back by 4 bases and J by 2 bases, and the junction contains 11 bases that no gene match accounts for. The germline V gene (reference sequence) gives CDR1 as SGHNT and CDR2 as YYREEE.